This note documents a single T cell receptor (beta chain) sequence. Its matching antigen is unknown. This entry belongs to a study of CD8+ T cells in alopecia areata. Following RNA extraction, reverse transcription yielded cDNA that acted as the sequencing template. Assay: immunoSEQ multiplex PCR; the TCRdb copy retains only in-frame clones and omits some. The data show 150,000 or so clones, with about 47% seen just once and under 20% held by the top ten. The CDR3 runs 16 residues. From germline, CDR1 is SQVTM and CDR2 ANQGSEA. V was pared by 1 base and J by 3 bases, with 15 bases between. From alopecia areata patients, lesional scalp punch biopsies and peripheral blood were collected. The authors sorted CD4+ and CD8+ T cells from PBMCs. Whole-study results and caveats: Sequence data from scalp samples additionally include resident alphabeta T cells of normal skin.

The specimen comprised CD8+ T cells sorted from blood, sampled at week 0. The TCR originated in a human donor with alopecia areata. The rearrangement joins TRBV29-1 to TRBJ1-4; no definite D call. This CDR3 is CSVEGLEDGANEKLFF. CDR3 sequence (DNA): TGCAGCGTTGAAGGTCTAGAGGACGGGGCTAATGAAAAACTGTTTTTT.